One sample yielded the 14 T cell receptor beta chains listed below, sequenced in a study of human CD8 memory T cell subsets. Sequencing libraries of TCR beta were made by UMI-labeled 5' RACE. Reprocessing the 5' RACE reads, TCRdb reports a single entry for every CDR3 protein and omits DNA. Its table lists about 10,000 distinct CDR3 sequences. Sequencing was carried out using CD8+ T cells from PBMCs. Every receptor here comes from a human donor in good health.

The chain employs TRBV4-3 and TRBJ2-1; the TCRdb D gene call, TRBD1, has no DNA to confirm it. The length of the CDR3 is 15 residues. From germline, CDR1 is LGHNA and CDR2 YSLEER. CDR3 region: CASSLRGQGVWEQFF.

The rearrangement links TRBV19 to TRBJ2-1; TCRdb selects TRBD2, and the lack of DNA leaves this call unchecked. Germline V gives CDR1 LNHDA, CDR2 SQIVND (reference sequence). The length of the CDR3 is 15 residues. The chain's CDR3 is CASSFGTSGMNEQFF.

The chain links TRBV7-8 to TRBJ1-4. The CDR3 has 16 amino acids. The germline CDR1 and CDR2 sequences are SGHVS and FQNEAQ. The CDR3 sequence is CASSFRPTERGEKLFF.

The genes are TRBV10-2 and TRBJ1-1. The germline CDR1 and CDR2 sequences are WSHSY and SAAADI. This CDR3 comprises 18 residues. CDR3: CASSEEDSFTRKGTEAFF.

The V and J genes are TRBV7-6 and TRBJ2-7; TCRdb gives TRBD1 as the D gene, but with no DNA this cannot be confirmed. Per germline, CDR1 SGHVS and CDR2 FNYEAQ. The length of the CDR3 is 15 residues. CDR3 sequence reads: CASSPRQGPDYEQYF.

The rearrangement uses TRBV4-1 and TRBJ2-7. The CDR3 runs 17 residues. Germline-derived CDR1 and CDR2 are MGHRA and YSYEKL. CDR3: CASSQVLGAQTSYEQYF.

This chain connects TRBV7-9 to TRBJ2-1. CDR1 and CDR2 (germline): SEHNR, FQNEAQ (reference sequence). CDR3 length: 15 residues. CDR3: CASSLGPSSYNEQFF.

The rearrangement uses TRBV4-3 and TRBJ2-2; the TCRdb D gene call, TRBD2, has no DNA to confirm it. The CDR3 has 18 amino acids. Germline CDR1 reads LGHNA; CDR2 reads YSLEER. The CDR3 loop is CASSQELAGAPATGELFF.

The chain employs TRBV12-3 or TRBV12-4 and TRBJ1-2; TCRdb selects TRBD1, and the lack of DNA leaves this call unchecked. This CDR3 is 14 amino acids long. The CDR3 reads CASGTLDGIYGYTF.

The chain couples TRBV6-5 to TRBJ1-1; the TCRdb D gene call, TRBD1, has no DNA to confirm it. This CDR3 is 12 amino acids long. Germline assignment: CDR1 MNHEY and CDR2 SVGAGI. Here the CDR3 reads CALGPPNTEAFF.

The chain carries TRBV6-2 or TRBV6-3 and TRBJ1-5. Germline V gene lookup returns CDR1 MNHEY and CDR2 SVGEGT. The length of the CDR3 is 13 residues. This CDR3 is CASSTTGYQPQHF.

The CDR3 region is CASSRTAGRTYEQYF. V usage is TRBV28 and J usage is TRBJ2-7. This CDR3 is 15 amino acids long. The germline V gene has CDR1 MDHEN and CDR2 SYDVKM.

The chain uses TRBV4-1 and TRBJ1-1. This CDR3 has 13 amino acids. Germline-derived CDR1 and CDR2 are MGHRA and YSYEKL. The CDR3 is CASSQVGDTEAFF.

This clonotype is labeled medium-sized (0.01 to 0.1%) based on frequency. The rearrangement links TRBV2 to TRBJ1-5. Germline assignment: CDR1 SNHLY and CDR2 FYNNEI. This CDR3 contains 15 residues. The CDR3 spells CASSWATPAYQPQHF.